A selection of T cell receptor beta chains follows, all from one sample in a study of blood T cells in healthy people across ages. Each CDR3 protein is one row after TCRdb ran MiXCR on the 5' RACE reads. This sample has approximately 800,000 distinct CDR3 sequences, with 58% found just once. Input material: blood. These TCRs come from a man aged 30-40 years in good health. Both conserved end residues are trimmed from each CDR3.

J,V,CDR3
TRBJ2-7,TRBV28,ASTNLYEQY
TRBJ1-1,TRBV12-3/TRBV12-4,ASSPRGRDYTEAF
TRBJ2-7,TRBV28,ASSPRGFSYEQY
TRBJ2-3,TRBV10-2,ASREDRGNAQY
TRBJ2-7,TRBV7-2,ASSLAGTSGIPYEQY
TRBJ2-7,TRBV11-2,ASSPNPGPQTEQY
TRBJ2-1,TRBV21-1,ASSPPRGKQF
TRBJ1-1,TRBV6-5,ASTSGGFTEAF
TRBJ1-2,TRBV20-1,SAKNYGYT
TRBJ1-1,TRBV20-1,RPWDGGRGPEAF
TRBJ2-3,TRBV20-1,SARGVGRTRNTDTQY
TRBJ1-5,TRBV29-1,SVPAGGANQPQH
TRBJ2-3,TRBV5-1,ASSWGRLARSTDTQY
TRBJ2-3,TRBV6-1,ASSAWPADTQY
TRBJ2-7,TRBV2,ASKYNRGQY
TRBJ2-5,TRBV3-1,ASSQTGLGLVETQY
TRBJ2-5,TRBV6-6,ASSYSRRETGTQY
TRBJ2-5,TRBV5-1,ASSKGLAGGPSEETQY
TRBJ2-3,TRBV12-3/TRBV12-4,ASSFALPDGGHRDTQY
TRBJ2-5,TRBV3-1,ASSQDPRARGEPQETQY
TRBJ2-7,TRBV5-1,ASSLASSLAGGSYEQY
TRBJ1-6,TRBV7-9,ASSNRPENSPLH
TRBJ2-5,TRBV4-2,ASSPPGLAGEGGETQY
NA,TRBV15,AIQTGYEQY
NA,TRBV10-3,AMGLAGDSEQY
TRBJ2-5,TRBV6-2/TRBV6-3,ASSYGQARTQY
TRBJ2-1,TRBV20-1,SASLGLYNEQF
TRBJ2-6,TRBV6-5,ASSLRGGAGANVLT
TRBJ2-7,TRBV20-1,SARDGDPTGSEQY
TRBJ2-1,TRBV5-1,ASSLGRGQGEQF
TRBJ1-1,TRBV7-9,ASSLSQATNTEAF
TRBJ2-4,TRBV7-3,ASSLTLGLADNEQY
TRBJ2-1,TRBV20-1,SAPFNEQF
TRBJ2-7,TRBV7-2,ASSSGPTSYEQY
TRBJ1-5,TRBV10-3,AISESNGQPQH
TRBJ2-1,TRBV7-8,ASSSHPSGTREQF
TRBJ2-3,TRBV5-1,ASSSGLGTDTQY
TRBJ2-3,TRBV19,ASSTFSTDTQY
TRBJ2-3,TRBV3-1,ASSQWLTGGGETDTQY
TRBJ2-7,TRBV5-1,ASSWGTGISYEQY
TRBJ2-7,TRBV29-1,SGRQGDSYEQY
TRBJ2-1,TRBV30,AWSVQLGEYFNEQF
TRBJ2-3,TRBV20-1,SAATLAGGKDTQY
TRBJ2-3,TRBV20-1,SARGTGPAGYTQY
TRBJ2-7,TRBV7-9,ASSLGTSTEQY
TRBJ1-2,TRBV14,ASSQRAGGLRGYT
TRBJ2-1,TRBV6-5,ASSSYPIAGWRGEQF
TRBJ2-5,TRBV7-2,ASSFDRGQETQY
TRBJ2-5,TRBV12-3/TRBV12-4,ASSSRRETQY
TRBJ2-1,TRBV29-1,SVPRGALGGEQF
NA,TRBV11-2,ASNIAGRNEQY
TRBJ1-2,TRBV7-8,ASSFDEGGFDGYT
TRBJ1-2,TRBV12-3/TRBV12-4,ASSLLTDYGYT